A selection of T cell receptor beta chains follows, all from one sample in a study of blood T cell repertoires in COVID-19. Produced via immunoSEQ multiplex PCR; TCRdb's table is partial and in-frame only. The sample shows some 170,000 clones, 93% of them seen only once. The specimen was peripheral blood. These receptors all stem from a woman between 55 and 75 years old with COVID-19, enrolled during active disease. CDR3s include the opening cysteine and the closing phenylalanine or tryptophan. The order of the fields is V gene, CDR3 length, clone size, D gene, J gene, CDR3 protein, CDR3 DNA. A D gene is named only where the DNA matches it firmly. Size is stated for part of the rows, as once, few or many counts, or as a class when the clone is expanded.

>TRBV5-4|16|-|TRBD1|TRBJ1-6
CASSGSTGGYNSPLHF
TGTGCCAGCAGCGGTAGCACAGGGGGTTATAATTCACCCCTCCACTTT
>TRBV9|15|-|-|TRBJ2-1
CASSALPQGHNEQFF
TGTGCCAGCAGCGCGTTACCTCAGGGTCACAATGAGCAGTTCTTC
>TRBV19|15|-|-|TRBJ2-7
CASKPVVGYKDEQYF
TGTGCCAGTAAGCCGGTTGTCGGGTATAAGGACGAGCAGTACTTC
>TRBV6-2/TRBV6-3|16|-|-|TRBJ2-2
CASSNTAGARTGELFF
TGTGCCAGCAGTAACACGGCGGGGGCGCGAACCGGGGAGCTGTTTTTT
>TRBV6-2/TRBV6-3|13|-|TRBD1|TRBJ1-2
CASSDRQGWGYTF
TGTGCCAGCAGCGACCGACAGGGCTGGGGCTACACCTTC
>TRBV3-1/TRBV3-2|15|-|TRBD1|TRBJ1-1
CASSPGTGENTEAFF
TGTGCCAGCAGCCCCGGGACAGGGGAGAACACTGAAGCTTTCTTT
>TRBV18|16|once|TRBD1|TRBJ1-3
CASSPLRDRSGNTIYF
TGTGCCAGCTCACCCCTCCGGGACAGGAGTGGAAACACCATATATTTT
>TRBV2|13|-|-|TRBJ2-7
CASSRDNGYEQYF
TGTGCCAGCAGTAGGGACAACGGCTACGAGCAGTACTTC
>TRBV12-3/TRBV12-4|12|-|TRBD1|TRBJ1-1
CASSSQGIEAFF
TGTGCCAGCAGTTCACAGGGGATTGAAGCTTTCTTT
>TRBV2|14|medium-sized|TRBD1|TRBJ1-2
CASSELSGGWGYTF
TGTGCCAGCAGTGAACTTTCAGGGGGCTGGGGCTACACCTTC
>TRBV9|16|-|TRBD1|TRBJ1-2
CASSVDPGQRNYGYTF
TGTGCCAGCAGCGTGGACCCGGGACAGCGAAACTATGGCTACACCTTC
>TRBV7-3|16|-|TRBD1|TRBJ2-3
CASSPNRGLGTDTQYF
TGTGCCAGCAGCCCAAACAGGGGGCTCGGCACAGATACGCAGTATTTT
>TRBV20-1|14|-|-|TRBJ1-2
CSASGTSRSYGYTF
TGCAGTGCTAGTGGGACATCTCGGTCCTATGGCTACACCTTC
>TRBV7-2|14|-|-|TRBJ2-7
CASSLVQGAYEQYF
TGTGCCAGCAGCTTAGTGCAGGGTGCCTACGAGCAGTACTTC
>TRBV5-1|15|-|-|TRBJ2-1
CASSLATGSYNEQFF
TGCGCCAGCAGCTTGGCGACAGGCTCCTACAATGAGCAGTTCTTC
>TRBV6-5|14|once|TRBD1|TRBJ1-6
CASISRQGDSPLHF
TGTGCCAGCATCTCTAGACAGGGAGATTCACCCCTCCACTTT
>TRBV4-2|20|-|TRBD1|TRBJ1-6
CASSQAASWGQGANNSPLHF
TGTGCCAGCAGCCAAGCCGCGTCTTGGGGACAGGGGGCGAATAATTCACCCCTCCACTTT
>TRBV19|13|few|-|TRBJ1-1
CASSSKRNTEAFF
TGTGCCAGTAGTTCTAAGAGGAACACTGAAGCTTTCTTT
>TRBV9|13|-|-|TRBJ2-7
CASSQSPNYEQYF
TGTGCCAGCAGCCAGTCACCGAACTACGAGCAGTACTTC
>TRBV3-1/TRBV3-2|15|-|TRBD1|TRBJ2-7
CASSQEGRGMHEQYF
TGTGCCAGCAGCCAAGAAGGCAGGGGGATGCACGAGCAGTACTTC
>TRBV2|15|once|TRBD1|TRBJ2-4
CASSEVWDSLDIQYF
TGTGCCAGCAGTGAAGTATGGGACAGTTTAGACATTCAGTACTTC
>TRBV18|11|-|-|TRBJ1-2
CASEDSYGYTF
TGTGCCAGTGAGGACAGTTATGGCTACACCTTC
>TRBV19|16|-|TRBD1|TRBJ1-1
CASSDWTGGGNTEAFF
TGTGCCAGTAGTGACTGGACAGGGGGTGGGAACACTGAAGCTTTCTTT
>TRBV19|15|-|TRBD1|TRBJ1-4
CASSPGTGLAEKLFF
TGTGCCAGTAGCCCAGGGACAGGTTTGGCTGAAAAACTGTTTTTT
>TRBV5-6|13|-|TRBD2|TRBJ2-1
CASSLFGRDEQFF
TGTGCCAGCAGCTTGTTCGGGAGGGATGAGCAGTTCTTC
>TRBV19|16|-|-|TRBJ1-3
CASSIQTGTAGNTIYF
TGTGCCAGTAGTATCCAAACAGGGACGGCTGGAAACACCATATATTTT
>TRBV19|17|-|TRBD2|TRBJ2-1
CASSIGTSGGPDNEQFF
TGTGCCAGTAGTATCGGGACTAGCGGGGGGCCCGACAATGAGCAGTTCTTC
>TRBV5-8|15|-|-|TRBJ2-3
CASSLAGDLGDTQYF
TGTGCCAGCAGCTTGGCCGGGGATTTGGGAGATACGCAGTATTTT
>TRBV11-2|15|-|TRBD1|TRBJ1-5
CASSLVTGENQPQHF
TGTGCCAGCAGCTTAGTTACAGGGGAGAATCAGCCCCAGCATTTT
>TRBV19|14|-|-|TRBJ1-2
CASSIWQGNYGYTF
TGTGCCAGTAGTATATGGCAGGGGAACTATGGCTACACCTTC
>TRBV6-5|15|-|-|TRBJ2-2
CASSQYRSNTGELFF
TGTGCCAGCAGTCAGTACAGATCGAACACCGGGGAGCTGTTTTTT
>TRBV4-3|14|-|-|TRBJ1-1
CASSQDTVNTEAFF
TGCGCCAGCAGCCAAGATACAGTGAACACTGAAGCTTTCTTT